This entry features one TCR beta chain sequence. Measured with immunoSEQ multiplex PCR; TCRdb has only the in-frame clones, and not every one. The sample shows around 1.1 million clones, approximately 80% of them seen only once. Germline V gene lookup returns CDR1 LNHDA and CDR2 SQIVND (reference sequence). The CDR3 is made up of 14 amino acids. Trimming took off 4 bases at V and 8 bases at J, with 17 bases between the two ends. These data come from a study of shared clonotypes between healthy human individuals. The chain carries TRBV19 and TRBJ1-2; D is unresolved. What was sequenced was memory CD4+ T cells from PBMCs. Subset here: CD45RA-negative fraction. This receptor was obtained from a man aged 18-30 years in good health. Some clones in this sample may be carry-over from other donors' samples. The DNA for the CDR3 is TGTGCCAGTAGTACACCGGACGGAATCCGGGGCTACACCTTC. Protein: CASSTPDGIRGYTF. The full variable domain, with the rest looked up from reference TRBV19 and TRBJ1-2, is DGGITQSPKYLFRKEGQNVTLSCEQNLNHDAMYWYRQDPGQGLRLIYYSQIVNDFQKGDIAEGYSVSREKKESFPLTVTSAQKNPTAFYLCASSTPDGIRGYTFGSGTRLTVV.